Each of the 9 T cell receptor beta chains below was sequenced from the same sample in a study of blood T cell repertoires in COVID-19 (dated by TCRdb to the early 2020s). Libraries were prepared through the immunoSEQ multiplex PCR assay. As stored in TCRdb, this immuneACCESS dataset retains in-frame rearrangements with V and J assigned. A fraction of the clones does not appear; measured against another copy, unresolved V genes explain less than half of the discrepancy, and the remainder lacks a known reason. The table for this sample lists about 68,000 clones; about 90% of them were counted only once. Roughly 3.2% of the sample lies in the top ten. Sequencing was performed on peripheral blood. These receptors all stem from a woman in her 50s with COVID-19, enrolled during active disease.

The chain combines TRBV7-9 with TRBJ2-1; D might be TRBD1 (6 bases). Germline CDR1 SEHNR, CDR2 FQNEAQ (reference sequence). V shed 5 bases and J shed 6 bases, with 17 bases lying between them. The CDR3 runs 15 residues. The CDR3 protein is CASSVNRDVGNEQFF. The CDR3 region has the DNA TGTGCCAGCAGCGTCAACAGGGATGTCGGCAATGAGCAGTTCTTC.

CDR3 amino acids: CASSSYRGPREKLFF. The CDR3 DNA reads TGTGCCAGCAGCAGTTACAGGGGGCCAAGAGAAAAACTGTTTTTT. V and J are TRBV7-6 and TRBJ1-4, with 9 bases lining up with TRBD1. Germline loops: CDR1 SGHVS, CDR2 FNYEAQ. The CDR3 length is 15 residues. With 5 bases clipped from V and 8 bases from J, the junction kept 9 bases outside the gene matches.

The chain has TRBV28 and TRBJ1-1; D ambiguous. The CDR3 extends over 14 amino acids. V was shortened by 2 bases and J by 3 bases, with 10 bases between the two germline ends. Looked up from germline, CDR1 is MDHEN and CDR2 is SYDVKM. The CDR3 sequence is CASSLAGTDTEAFF. The CDR3 DNA reads TGTGCCAGCAGTTTAGCAGGAACAGACACTGAAGCTTTCTTT.

This clone was seen only a few times. J is TRBJ1-2 and V is TRBV5-1; D is perhaps TRBD1 (5 bases). The CDR3 contains 15 residues. Germline V lookup: CDR1 SGHRS, CDR2 YFSETQ. V lost 2 bases to trimming and J lost 1 base, with 12 bases between them. The CDR3 DNA sequence: TGCGCCAGCAGCTTTATCTCCGGGGGTAACTATGGCTACACCTTC. Translated: CASSFISGGNYGYTF.

The V and J genes are TRBV28 and TRBJ1-3; TRBD1 is a possible D gene (6 bases). The CDR3 is 20 residues long. V lost 3 bases to trimming and J lost 4 bases, with 28 bases between them. Germline CDR1 reads MDHEN; CDR2 reads SYDVKM. CDR3 in DNA: TGTGCCAGCAGTTTTATTGTCCGCAGGGGCGTCTTTCGACGAGGAAACACCATATATTTT. Residues: CASSFIVRRGVFRRGNTIYF. Looking up the rest from reference TRBV28 and TRBJ1-3 gives the full variable domain: DVKVTQSSRYLVKRTGEKVFLECVQDMDHENMFWYRQDPGLGLRLIYFSYDVKMKEKGDIPEGYSVSREKKERFSLILESASTNQTSMYLCASSFIVRRGVFRRGNTIYFGEGSWLTVV.

The chain uses TRBV4-1 and TRBJ2-5; weak D call: TRBD2 (5 bases). The germline CDR1 and CDR2 sequences are MGHRA and YSYEKL. The CDR3 is 10 residues long. V was trimmed by 8 bases and J by 5 bases, leaving 6 bases between them. This chain's CDR3 is CASGGETQYF. In DNA form, the CDR3 reads TGCGCCAGCGGCGGGGAGACCCAGTACTTC.

J is TRBJ2-1 and V is TRBV7-2, with 14 bases that match TRBD2. This CDR3 has 19 amino acids. V lost 4 bases and J lost 5; bases outside the gene matches: 13. Germline lookup yields CDR1 SGHTA and CDR2 FQGNSA. The CDR3 here is CASSSNPGLAGVRDNEQFF. The CDR3 DNA sequence: TGTGCCAGCAGCTCCAACCCGGGACTAGCGGGAGTCCGAGACAATGAGCAGTTCTTC.

The chain uses TRBV4-3 and TRBJ2-2; perhaps TRBD1 as D (7 bases). Trimming shortened V by 4 bases and J by 3 bases, and 18 bases separated the two germline ends. CDR3 length: 17 amino acids. CDR1 and CDR2 (germline): LGHNA, YSLEER. DNA for the CDR3: TGCGCCAGCAGCCCCCAGGGGGGCAGGGGGGACACCGGGGAGCTGTTTTTT. Protein product: CASSPQGGRGDTGELFF.

The genes are TRBV28 and TRBJ2-7; the D is unclear. In germline, CDR1 is MDHEN, CDR2 SYDVKM. Trimming cost V 1 base and J 6 bases, with 7 bases left between them. The CDR3 has 12 amino acids. CDR3 loop: CASSLYGSEQYF. The CDR3 DNA is TGTGCCAGCAGTTTATATGGCTCCGAGCAGTACTTC. Supplemented by reference TRBV28 and TRBJ2-7, the full variable domain reads DVKVTQSSRYLVKRTGEKVFLECVQDMDHENMFWYRQDPGLGLRLIYFSYDVKMKEKGDIPEGYSVSREKKERFSLILESASTNQTSMYLCASSLYGSEQYFGPGTRLTVT.